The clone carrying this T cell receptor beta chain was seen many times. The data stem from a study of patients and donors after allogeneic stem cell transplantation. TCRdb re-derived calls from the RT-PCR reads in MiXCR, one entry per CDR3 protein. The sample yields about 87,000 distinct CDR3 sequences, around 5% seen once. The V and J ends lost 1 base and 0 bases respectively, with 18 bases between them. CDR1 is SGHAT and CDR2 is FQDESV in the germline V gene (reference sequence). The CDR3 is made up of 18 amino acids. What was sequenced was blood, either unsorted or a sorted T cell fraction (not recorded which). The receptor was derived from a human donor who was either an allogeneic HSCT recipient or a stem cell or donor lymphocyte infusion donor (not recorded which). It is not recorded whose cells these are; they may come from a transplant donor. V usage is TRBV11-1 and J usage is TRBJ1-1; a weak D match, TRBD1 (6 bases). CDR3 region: CASSLVASRGRMNTEAFF. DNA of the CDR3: TGTGCCAGCAGCTTAGTGGCCTCCAGGGGTAGAATGAACACTGAAGCTTTCTTT. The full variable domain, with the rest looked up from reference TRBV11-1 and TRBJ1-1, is EAEVAQSPRYKITEKSQAVAFWCDPISGHATLYWYRQILGQGPELLVQFQDESVVDDSQLPKDRFSAERLKGVDSTLKIQPAELGDSAMYLCASSLVASRGRMNTEAFFGQGTRLTVV.